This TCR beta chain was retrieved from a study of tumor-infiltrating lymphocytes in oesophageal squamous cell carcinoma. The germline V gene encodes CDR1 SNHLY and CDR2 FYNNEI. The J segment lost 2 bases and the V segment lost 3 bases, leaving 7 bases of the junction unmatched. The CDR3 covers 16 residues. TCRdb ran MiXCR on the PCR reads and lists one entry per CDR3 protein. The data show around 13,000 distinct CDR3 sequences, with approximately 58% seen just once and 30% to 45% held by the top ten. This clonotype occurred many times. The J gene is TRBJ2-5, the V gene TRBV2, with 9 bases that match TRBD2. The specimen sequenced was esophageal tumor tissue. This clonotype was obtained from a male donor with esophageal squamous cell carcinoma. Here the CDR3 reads CASSDNLAGFQETQYF. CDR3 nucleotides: TGTGCCAGCAGTGATAACCTAGCGGGGTTTCAAGAGACCCAGTACTTC. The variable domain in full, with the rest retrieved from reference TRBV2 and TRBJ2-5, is EPEVTQTPSHQVTQMGQEVILRCVPISNHLYFYWYRQILGQKVEFLVSFYNNEISEKSEIFDDQFSVERPDGSNFTLKIRSTKLEDSAMYFCASSDNLAGFQETQYFGPGTRLLVL.